The rows below give T cell receptor beta chains drawn from one sample of a study of PD-L1 blockade in urothelial cancer. Profiling relied on immunoSEQ multiplex PCR, and the TCRdb table lists in-frame clones only, not all of them. This sample carries approximately 40,000 clones, 80% to 90% of them seen once, and the ten largest clones take 24%. Here the sequenced sample was PBMCs, taken around atezolizumab (anti-PD-L1) treatment. The receptor source for this set is a man aged 60 to 69 with urothelial cancer. The CDR3 runs from the conserved cysteine through the conserved F or W. D genes are given only for firm matches. The size of a clone is reported for some rows only, either as once, few or many, or as a class for expanded clones.

d_call	v_call	j_call	clone_size	cdr3_aa	cdr3_nt
NA	TRBV30	TRBJ1-2	NA	CAWSPTGNYGYTF	TGTGCCTGGAGCCCAACAGGGAACTATGGCTACACCTTC
TRBD1	TRBV25-1	TRBJ1-6	NA	CASSPGTVISPLHF	TGTGCCAGTTCTCCCGGGACAGTCATTTCACCCCTCCACTTT
NA	TRBV30	TRBJ2-1	NA	CAARAGPVSYNEQFF	TGTGCCGCCCGTGCGGGTCCCGTCTCCTACAATGAGCAGTTCTTC
NA	TRBV6-1	TRBJ2-3	NA	CASSGAPKTRNTQYF	TGTGCCAGCAGTGGGGCACCTAAAACAAGGAATACGCAGTATTTT
TRBD1	TRBV5-1	TRBJ2-5	NA	CASRARTGQETQYF	TGCGCCAGCAGAGCCCGGACAGGTCAAGAGACCCAGTACTTC
TRBD1	TRBV7-2	TRBJ1-2	NA	CASSPTVGTGQGYTF	TGTGCCAGCAGCCCTACGGTAGGGACAGGGCAAGGCTACACCTTC
NA	TRBV11-2	TRBJ2-2	NA	CATEQGPTNTGELFF	TGTGCCACAGAACAGGGTCCTACGAACACCGGGGAGCTGTTTTTT
TRBD2	TRBV11-2	TRBJ2-5	few	CASSLGGLVDWKTQYF	TGTGCCAGCAGCTTAGGGGGACTAGTTGATTGGAAGACCCAGTACTTC
TRBD1	TRBV9	TRBJ2-4	NA	CASSRQGANIQYF	TGTGCCAGCAGCAGACAGGGGGCGAACATTCAGTACTTC
NA	TRBV12-5	TRBJ1-4	NA	CASGGGRSNEKLFF	TGTGCTAGTGGAGGGGGACGCAGTAATGAAAAACTGTTTTTT
NA	TRBV18	TRBJ2-7	NA	CASSPGQGNEQYF	TGTGCCAGCTCACCGGGGCAGGGGAACGAGCAGTACTTC
NA	TRBV5-6	TRBJ2-7	NA	CASSPTGQGTLGQYF	TGTGCCAGCAGCCCTACCGGGCAGGGCACCCTGGGGCAGTACTTC
NA	TRBV5-1	TRBJ1-4	once	CASSLGDSAREKLFF	TGCGCCAGCAGCTTGGGAGACAGTGCTAGGGAAAAACTGTTTTTT
NA	TRBV7-6	TRBJ1-1	NA	CASSLDQGSEAFF	TGTGCCAGCAGCTTAGATCAGGGGTCTGAAGCTTTCTTT
TRBD2	TRBV19	TRBJ2-2	NA	CASRGLAVQTGELFF	TGTGCCAGTAGGGGACTAGCGGTACAAACCGGGGAGCTGTTTTTT
NA	TRBV4-1	TRBJ1-2	NA	CASSQEGPGGFNYGYTF	TGCGCCAGCAGCCAAGAGGGTCCGGGGGGATTTAACTATGGCTACACCTTC
NA	TRBV28	TRBJ1-2	NA	CASSYIYGYTF	TGTGCCAGCAGTTATATCTATGGCTACACCTTC
TRBD1	TRBV27	TRBJ2-3	NA	CASKKQGGTDTQYF	TGTGCCAGCAAAAAACAGGGGGGAACAGATACGCAGTATTTT
TRBD2	TRBV5-1	TRBJ2-1	NA	CASSPSGGGSYNEQFF	TGCGCCAGCAGCCCAAGCGGGGGCGGGAGTTATAATGAGCAGTTCTTC
NA	TRBV18	TRBJ2-7	NA	CASSPQGLGEQYF	TGTGCCAGCTCACCGCAGGGGCTAGGGGAGCAGTACTTC
NA	TRBV18	TRBJ2-2	few	CASSPPLGGTGELFF	TGTGCCAGCTCACCACCGCTGGGAGGTACCGGGGAGCTGTTTTTT
NA	TRBV9	TRBJ1-2	NA	CASSVDGGNYGYTF	TGTGCCAGCAGCGTAGATGGGGGGAACTATGGCTACACCTTC
TRBD1	TRBV10-3	TRBJ1-2	NA	CAISVQRQGAFPNYGYTF	TGTGCCATCAGTGTACAGAGACAGGGGGCATTTCCTAACTATGGCTACACCTTC
TRBD2	TRBV5-8	TRBJ2-2	NA	CASSLDGLAANTGELFF	TGTGCCAGCAGCTTGGACGGACTAGCGGCGAACACCGGGGAGCTGTTTTTT
TRBD2	TRBV20-1	TRBJ2-1	NA	CSARRGNEQFF	TGCAGTGCTAGGCGGGGGAATGAGCAGTTCTTC
NA	TRBV9	TRBJ2-1	NA	CASSPERTLYNEQFF	TGTGCCAGCAGCCCTGAGCGGACCCTCTACAATGAGCAGTTCTTC
TRBD1	TRBV2	TRBJ1-5	NA	CASSYLQGEYQPQHF	TGTGCCAGCAGTTACTTACAGGGGGAGTATCAGCCCCAGCATTTT
TRBD1	TRBV6-5	TRBJ1-5	few	CASSKNGQGLQPQHF	TGTGCCAGCAGCAAAAATGGACAGGGTCTACAGCCCCAGCATTTT
NA	TRBV7-2	TRBJ1-6	NA	CASSFRSDGSPNSPLHF	TGTGCCAGCAGCTTTCGGAGCGATGGTTCCCCCAATTCACCCCTCCACTTT
TRBD1	TRBV18	TRBJ2-3	NA	CASSSGQITTDTQYF	TGTGCCAGCTCATCGGGACAGATAACCACAGATACGCAGTATTTT
NA	TRBV20-1	TRBJ1-1	NA	CSATPRGEAFF	TGCAGTGCGACACCCCGGGGTGAAGCTTTCTTT
TRBD1	TRBV7-2	TRBJ2-5	NA	CASSLAGQSKETQYF	TGTGCCAGCAGCTTAGCGGGACAGAGCAAAGAGACCCAGTACTTC
NA	TRBV19	TRBJ2-2	few	CASFRRDSDTGELFF	TGTGCCAGTTTTCGCCGGGACTCCGACACCGGGGAGCTGTTTTTT
TRBD1	TRBV29-1	TRBJ1-1	NA	CSTGQGNTEAFF	TGCAGCACAGGACAGGGGAACACTGAAGCTTTCTTT
NA	TRBV4-2	TRBJ1-2	NA	CASSQVPGGSYGYTF	TGTGCCAGCAGCCAAGTCCCGGGGGGGAGTTATGGCTACACCTTC
NA	TRBV7-2	TRBJ2-3	NA	CASSFRDTQYF	TGTGCCAGCAGCTTCCGAGATACGCAGTATTTT
NA	TRBV5-1	TRBJ2-2	NA	CASSVSQVPGGELFF	TGCGCCAGCAGCGTCTCACAGGTTCCTGGCGGGGAGCTGTTTTTT
TRBD2	TRBV27	TRBJ2-2	NA	CASSVETSGFDTGELFF	TGTGCCAGCAGCGTCGAGACTAGCGGGTTTGACACCGGGGAGCTGTTTTTT
TRBD2	TRBV11-2	TRBJ2-3	NA	CASSSSRGADTQYF	TGTGCCAGCAGCTCCAGCCGGGGGGCAGATACGCAGTATTTT
TRBD1	TRBV27	TRBJ1-1	NA	CASRKGQGNTEAFF	TGTGCCAGCAGAAAGGGACAGGGGAACACTGAAGCTTTCTTT
NA	TRBV5-4	TRBJ1-2	NA	CASSTPTGLGYGYTF	TGTGCCAGCAGCACCCCAACGGGGTTGGGCTATGGCTACACCTTC
TRBD2	TRBV13	TRBJ2-1	NA	CASSLTSGRVEQFF	TGTGCCAGCAGCTTGACTAGCGGGAGAGTTGAGCAGTTCTTC
TRBD2	TRBV5-1	TRBJ2-7	NA	CASSLGGGVTYEQYF	TGCGCCAGCAGCTTGGGTGGGGGGGTCACCTACGAGCAGTACTTC